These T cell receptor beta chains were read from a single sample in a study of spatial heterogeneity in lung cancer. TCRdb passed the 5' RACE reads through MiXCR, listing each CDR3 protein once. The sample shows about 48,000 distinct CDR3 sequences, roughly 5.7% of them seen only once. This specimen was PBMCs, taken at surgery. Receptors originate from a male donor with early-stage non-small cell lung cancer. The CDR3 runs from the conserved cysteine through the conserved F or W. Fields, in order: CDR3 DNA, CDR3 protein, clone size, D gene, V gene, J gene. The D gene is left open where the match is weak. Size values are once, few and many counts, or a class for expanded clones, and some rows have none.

CDR3 DNA: TGCGCCAGCAGCGGGACTAGCTTCTACAATGAGCAGTTCTTC; CDR3 protein: CASSGTSFYNEQFF; clone size: many; D gene: TRBD2; V gene: TRBV5-1; J gene: TRBJ2-1
CDR3 DNA: TGCAGCGTTCTTTCGGGTGGGAGGTGGGATACGCAGTATTTT; CDR3 protein: CSVLSGGRWDTQYF; clone size: many; D gene: .; V gene: TRBV29-1; J gene: TRBJ2-3
CDR3 DNA: TGCGCCAGCAGTTATCGGCCCCAGACTGAAGCTTTCTTT; CDR3 protein: CASSYRPQTEAFF; clone size: few; D gene: .; V gene: TRBV5-1; J gene: TRBJ1-1
CDR3 DNA: TGTGCCAGCAGTTTAACCGCGGGAAACGAGCAGTACTTC; CDR3 protein: CASSLTAGNEQYF; clone size: many; D gene: .; V gene: TRBV12-3/TRBV12-4; J gene: TRBJ2-7
CDR3 DNA: TGCAGTGTCCCGGGACTAGCGGGAGGGGGCTCCTACGAGCAGTACTTC; CDR3 protein: CSVPGLAGGGSYEQYF; clone size: few; D gene: TRBD2; V gene: TRBV20-1; J gene: TRBJ2-7
CDR3 DNA: TGTGCCAGCAGCTCGTCGACGGCCAGTGAGGCTTTCTTT; CDR3 protein: CASSSSTASEAFF; clone size: many; D gene: .; V gene: TRBV7-3; J gene: TRBJ1-1
CDR3 DNA: TGTGCCAGCAGTACCCTGGAGCGCCAAGAGACCCAGTACTTC; CDR3 protein: CASSTLERQETQYF; clone size: many; D gene: .; V gene: TRBV28; J gene: TRBJ2-5
CDR3 DNA: TGTGCCAGCAGTCCTAAATTTAACAGGGGTCGGTACGAGCAGTACTTC; CDR3 protein: CASSPKFNRGRYEQYF; clone size: many; D gene: TRBD1; V gene: TRBV12-3/TRBV12-4; J gene: TRBJ2-7
CDR3 DNA: TGTGCCAGCACCCAACCTCAGGATTTTAATGGCTACACCTTC; CDR3 protein: CASTQPQDFNGYTF; clone size: many; D gene: .; V gene: TRBV6-2/TRBV6-3; J gene: TRBJ1-2
CDR3 DNA: TGTGCCAGTAGAAAGCGCGGATCGAACACCGGGGAGCTGTTTTTT; CDR3 protein: CASRKRGSNTGELFF; clone size: many; D gene: .; V gene: TRBV19; J gene: TRBJ2-2
CDR3 DNA: TGCGCCAGCAGCCAAGATCCCCTGGTTCGCGACACCGGGGAGCTGTTTTTT; CDR3 protein: CASSQDPLVRDTGELFF; clone size: many; D gene: .; V gene: TRBV4-1; J gene: TRBJ2-2
CDR3 DNA: TGCAGTGCCCGAAGCCCGACTAGCAGCTATTTT; CDR3 protein: CSARSPTSSYF; clone size: many; D gene: TRBD2; V gene: TRBV20-1; J gene: TRBJ2-3
CDR3 DNA: TGTGCCAGCAGCTCCATTCGTGGCACCGGGGAGCTGTTTTTT; CDR3 protein: CASSSIRGTGELFF; clone size: medium-sized; D gene: .; V gene: TRBV7-8; J gene: TRBJ2-2
CDR3 DNA: TGCAGTGCTAGAGACCTATCAGCGAACCCCTACGAGCAGTACTTC; CDR3 protein: CSARDLSANPYEQYF; clone size: many; D gene: .; V gene: TRBV20-1; J gene: TRBJ2-7
CDR3 DNA: TGCAGTGCCGCATCAGGGACTAGCGGGAGGGCGACAGATACGCAGTATTTT; CDR3 protein: CSAASGTSGRATDTQYF; clone size: many; D gene: TRBD2; V gene: TRBV20-1; J gene: TRBJ2-3
CDR3 DNA: TGTGCCAGCAGCTTTTTAGGGGCAAGCACAGATACGCAGTATTTT; CDR3 protein: CASSFLGASTDTQYF; clone size: many; D gene: .; V gene: TRBV5-5; J gene: TRBJ2-3
CDR3 DNA: TGTGCCAGCAGGGGACTAGCGGGAGGGCCTAGGACCTACAATGAGCAGTTCTTC; CDR3 protein: CASRGLAGGPRTYNEQFF; clone size: .; D gene: TRBD2; V gene: TRBV27; J gene: TRBJ2-1
CDR3 DNA: TGTGCCAGCAGCTTGGATAGTCAGTTCTATGGCTACACCTTC; CDR3 protein: CASSLDSQFYGYTF; clone size: .; D gene: .; V gene: TRBV5-6; J gene: TRBJ1-2
CDR3 DNA: TGTGCCAGCAGCCAAGGACAGGGCGGACAGCCCCAGCATTTT; CDR3 protein: CASSQGQGGQPQHF; clone size: few; D gene: TRBD1; V gene: TRBV7-9; J gene: TRBJ1-5
CDR3 DNA: TGTGCCAGCAGTACGGGGGGACTAGATGCAGATACGCAGTATTTT; CDR3 protein: CASSTGGLDADTQYF; clone size: .; D gene: TRBD2; V gene: TRBV28; J gene: TRBJ2-3
CDR3 DNA: TGTGCCAGCAGTTTGCGGGAGGGCGCCCACGAGCAGTACTTC; CDR3 protein: CASSLREGAHEQYF; clone size: many; D gene: TRBD2; V gene: TRBV12-3/TRBV12-4; J gene: TRBJ2-7
CDR3 DNA: TGTGCCAGCAGTTTCCGGGACAGGGCGACTGAAGCTTTCTTT; CDR3 protein: CASSFRDRATEAFF; clone size: many; D gene: TRBD1; V gene: TRBV5-4; J gene: TRBJ1-1
CDR3 DNA: TGTGCCAGCAGCTGGGACCGAACAACTAATGAAAAACTGTTTTTT; CDR3 protein: CASSWDRTTNEKLFF; clone size: many; D gene: .; V gene: TRBV7-2; J gene: TRBJ1-4
CDR3 DNA: TGCAGTGCTCATGACAGGGGGAGCACTAATGAAAAACTGTTTTTT; CDR3 protein: CSAHDRGSTNEKLFF; clone size: many; D gene: TRBD1; V gene: TRBV20-1; J gene: TRBJ1-4
CDR3 DNA: TGTGCCATCGCTCCACAGGGGGCTGAGGAGACCCAGTACTTC; CDR3 protein: CAIAPQGAEETQYF; clone size: .; D gene: TRBD1; V gene: TRBV10-3; J gene: TRBJ2-5
CDR3 DNA: TGCGCCAGCAGCCCCCTGGCGGGAGGGCCCTACAATGAGCAGTTCTTC; CDR3 protein: CASSPLAGGPYNEQFF; clone size: many; D gene: TRBD2; V gene: TRBV4-1; J gene: TRBJ2-1
CDR3 DNA: TGTGCCAGTGCGACGGCCTTCTCTGGAAACACCATATATTTT; CDR3 protein: CASATAFSGNTIYF; clone size: many; D gene: .; V gene: TRBV19; J gene: TRBJ1-3
CDR3 DNA: TGTGCCAGTAGTACCTCCTCGACTAGCGGGAGGGAACGGAACATTCAGTACTTC; CDR3 protein: CASSTSSTSGRERNIQYF; clone size: many; D gene: TRBD2; V gene: TRBV19; J gene: TRBJ2-4
CDR3 DNA: TGTGCCAGCAGTCCCGGGACAGCCTACGAGCAGTACTTC; CDR3 protein: CASSPGTAYEQYF; clone size: many; D gene: TRBD1; V gene: TRBV27; J gene: TRBJ2-7